One sample yielded the 30 T cell receptor beta chains listed below, sequenced in a study of T cell responses to AZD1222 COVID-19 vaccine. The assay was immunoSEQ multiplex PCR, and TCRdb's table has in-frame clones only and misses some. This table holds fewer than 150,000 clones, about 90% found once. This specimen was peripheral blood, taken 28 days after the second AZD1222 dose. These receptors all come from an adult who received the AZD1222 COVID-19 vaccine.

This chain connects TRBV6-5 to TRBJ1-2; TRBD1 agrees at 9 bases. The junction had 5 bases not matched to a gene; V was cut back by 10 bases and J by 8 bases. Germline V lookup: CDR1 MNHEY, CDR2 SVGAGI. The CDR3 contains 11 residues. CDR3 in DNA: TGTGCCACAGGACAGGGGCAGGGCTACACCTTC. This codes for CATGQGQGYTF.

This clone is a singleton in its sample. The chain uses TRBV6-4 and TRBJ1-5; D not resolved. The CDR3 length is 13 residues. Germline CDR1 is MRHNA and CDR2 is SNTAGT. Trimming cost V 2 bases and J 1 base, with 3 bases left between them. Here the CDR3 reads CASSDRSNQPQHF. In DNA, the CDR3 is TGTGCCAGCAGTGACAGGAGCAATCAGCCCCAGCATTTT.

A word on this clone: The sample holds other DNA sequences that translate to the same CDR3. The V gene is TRBV27, the J gene TRBJ2-7; TRBD2 matches at 8 bases. In germline, CDR1 is MNHEY, CDR2 SMNVEV (reference sequence). Trimming at V came to 3 bases and at J to 2 bases, leaving 6 bases not matched to a gene. The CDR3 runs to 15 residues. The CDR3 DNA follows: TGTGCCAGCAGTTTGGGCGGGAGGATAACCTACGAGCAGTACTTC. This gives the protein CASSLGGRITYEQYF.

This chain joins TRBV14 and TRBJ2-7; 7 nucleotides match TRBD1. J lost 2 bases, V lost 0 bases, and 1 base had no gene match. The CDR3 covers 14 residues. Per the germline V gene, CDR1 is SGHDN and CDR2 is FVKESK. In DNA, the CDR3 is TGTGCCAGCAGCCAAGAGGGACAGACCTACGAGCAGTACTTC. Its protein is CASSQEGQTYEQYF.

The rearrangement links TRBV4-1 to TRBJ2-1; 9 bases are shared with TRBD2. Germline assignment: CDR1 MGHRA and CDR2 YSYEKL. The V gene end was trimmed by 1 base and the J gene end by 2 bases; junction bases not matched to a gene: 9. The CDR3 is made up of 18 amino acids. CDR3 region: CASSQGVYLAGTYNEQFF. CDR3 nucleotides: TGCGCCAGCAGCCAAGGAGTTTACCTAGCGGGGACCTACAATGAGCAGTTCTTC.

This clone showed up just a few times. The chain joins TRBV19 to TRBJ1-5, with 11 bases lining up with TRBD1. Germline V CDR1 and CDR2: LNHDA, SQIVND (reference sequence). V lost 7 bases, J lost 3 bases, and 14 bases stayed unmatched. CDR3 length: 18 residues. The CDR3 DNA sequence: TGTGCCAGTATCCCGGACAGGGGGCGCCAGATTTACAATCAGCCCCAGCATTTT. Translating it yields CASIPDRGRQIYNQPQHF. The full variable domain, with the rest looked up from reference TRBV19 and TRBJ1-5, is DGGITQSPKYLFRKEGQNVTLSCEQNLNHDAMYWYRQDPGQGLRLIYYSQIVNDFQKGDIAEGYSVSREKKESFPLTVTSAQKNPTAFYLCASIPDRGRQIYNQPQHFGDGTRLSIL.

This sequence joins TRBV28 and TRBJ2-7; the match to TRBD2 covers 8 bases. There are 14 residues in the CDR3. The V and J ends lost 8 bases and 9 bases, in that order; junction bases with no gene match: 15. CDR1 MDHEN and CDR2 SYDVKM come from the germline V gene. The CDR3 DNA sequence: TGTGCCAGCGCTTCGGGAGGGGGTGGTGTAGGGCAGTACTTC. It encodes CASASGGGGVGQYF.

This chain joins TRBV6-2 or TRBV6-3 and TRBJ2-7; D remains unclear. The CDR3 loop spans 16 amino acids. In germline, CDR1 is MNHEY, CDR2 SVGEGT. Trimming stripped 2 bases from V and 4 bases from J, with 18 bases between. Written as DNA, the CDR3 is TGTGCCAGCAGTTACGAGATGTCCTACTATCGGTACGAGCAGTACTTC. Its protein product is CASSYEMSYYRYEQYF.

The chain has TRBV5-1 and TRBJ2-1, with 9 nucleotides matching TRBD2. The CDR3 runs 17 residues. The germline V gene has CDR1 SGHRS and CDR2 YFSETQ. The V segment lost 3 bases and the J segment 8 bases; nucleotides outside the gene matches: 15. The CDR3 protein is CASSSIPSGMFYDEQFF. CDR3 DNA sequence: TGCGCCAGCAGCTCTATACCTAGCGGGATGTTTTACGATGAGCAGTTCTTC.

Here the CDR3 DNA reads TGTGCCAGCTCAACGGACGTCCAAGAGACCCAGTACTTC. It translates to CASSTDVQETQYF. This chain uses TRBV18 with TRBJ2-5; D uncertain. This CDR3 region has 13 residues. Trimming cost V 5 bases and J 1 base, with 8 bases left between them. The germline CDR1 and CDR2 sequences are KGHSH and LQKENI.

This clone was observed a single time. Different DNA sequences within this sample yield the same CDR3. V is TRBV7-9 and J is TRBJ1-6; possibly TRBD1 for D (6 bases). The germline gives CDR1 SEHNR, CDR2 FQNEAQ (reference sequence). V lost 3 bases, J lost 9 bases, and 6 bases lay in between. CDR3 length: 12 residues. The CDR3 sequence: CASSLGASPLHF. In DNA form, the CDR3 reads TGTGCCAGCAGCTTGGGGGCTTCACCCCTCCACTTT.

The chain couples TRBV6-1 to TRBJ2-2; TRBD2 matches at 12 bases. The length of the CDR3 is 18 residues. Germline CDR1 reads MNHNS; CDR2 reads SASEGT. V lost 2 bases, J lost 3 bases, and 7 bases stayed unmatched. CDR3 sequence (DNA): TGTGCCAGCAGTGAACTGGGACTAGCGGGTCGAGACACCGGGGAGCTGTTTTTT. It encodes CASSELGLAGRDTGELFF.

The chain combines TRBV5-1 with TRBJ2-1, with D uncertain. V lost 2 bases and J 3 bases, leaving 18 bases between the germline ends. Germline V gives CDR1 SGHRS, CDR2 YFSETQ. The CDR3 sequence is 17 residues long. The CDR3 bases are TGCGCCAGCAGCTTCCTATTGTTGACGGCGGACTACAATGAGCAGTTCTTC. This gives the protein CASSFLLLTADYNEQFF.

This chain links TRBV5-1 with TRBJ1-4; possible D gene TRBD1, 6 bases. V dropped 0 bases and J dropped 4 bases, with 16 bases sitting between them. This CDR3 is 17 amino acids long. Looked up from germline, CDR1 is SGHRS and CDR2 is YFSETQ. The CDR3 region has the DNA TGCGCCAGCAGCTTGGGGGCAGGGGCTTCTAATAATGAAAAACTGTTTTTT. Amino acids: CASSLGAGASNNEKLFF.

CDR3 DNA: TGTGCCAGTAAACAGGTTTCAACCATAGGCACTGAAGCTTTCTTT. Its translation is CASKQVSTIGTEAFF. The V gene is TRBV6-5, the J gene TRBJ1-1; weak D call: TRBD1 (5 bases). Deletions cut 9 bases from V and 4 bases from J, with 21 bases between. Per the germline V gene, CDR1 is MNHEY and CDR2 is SVGAGI. The CDR3 spans 15 residues.

The V call is TRBV27, the J call TRBJ2-3; 11 bases fit TRBD1. Germline V lookup: CDR1 MNHEY, CDR2 SMNVEV (reference sequence). The V segment lost 4 bases and the J segment 4 bases; nucleotides outside the gene matches: 10. CDR3 length: 17 residues. In DNA, the CDR3 is TGTGCCAGCAGTTCCATACCCGGACAGGGGGCTGCAGATACGCAGTATTTT. Translating it yields CASSSIPGQGAADTQYF.

A single count supports this clone. The rearrangement joins TRBV7-9 to TRBJ1-2; tentative D call: TRBD1 (5 bases). In germline, CDR1 is SEHNR, CDR2 FQNEAQ (reference sequence). Trimming stripped 5 bases from V and 0 bases from J, with 13 bases between. This CDR3 contains 15 residues. The DNA of the CDR3 is TGTGCCAGCAGCCCATGGACACCGACTAACTATGGCTACACCTTC. Protein: CASSPWTPTNYGYTF.

The rearrangement uses TRBV6-4 and TRBJ2-3; 10 bases align to TRBD2. V dropped 0 bases and J dropped 3; count of bases not matched to a gene: 3. The germline CDR1 and CDR2 sequences are MRHNA and SNTAGT. This CDR3 region has 16 residues. CDR3 coding DNA: TGTGCCAGCAGTGACTCAGCGGGAGGGCCTACAGATACGCAGTATTTT. Its protein product is CASSDSAGGPTDTQYF.

The table lists this clone with a count of one. The J gene is TRBJ1-2, the V gene TRBV5-6; D call uncertain. Germline V gene sequence: CDR1 SGHDT, CDR2 YYEEEE. V lost 0 bases to trimming and J lost 2 bases, with 5 bases between them. The CDR3 loop spans 13 amino acids. CDR3 region: CASSLDENYGYTF. The CDR3 DNA reads as TGTGCCAGCAGCTTGGACGAGAACTATGGCTACACCTTC.

The CDR3 sequence: CASRRRGGQPQHF. The CDR3 region has the DNA TGTGCCAGCAGGCGACGGGGGGGTCAGCCCCAGCATTTT. V is TRBV27 and J is TRBJ1-5; tentative D call: TRBD1 (5 bases). Germline V gene data show CDR1 as MNHEY and CDR2 as SMNVEV (reference sequence). V was shortened by 6 bases and J by 6 bases, with 12 bases between the two germline ends. The length of the CDR3 is 13 residues.

V and J are TRBV18 and TRBJ2-1; D not certain. The germline gives CDR1 KGHSH, CDR2 LQKENI. The CDR3 is 13 residues long. V shed 0 bases and J shed 0 bases, with 0 bases lying between them. In DNA, the CDR3 is TGTGCCAGCTCACCACCCTCCTACAATGAGCAGTTCTTC. Translating it yields CASSPPSYNEQFF.

The gene calls are TRBV19 and TRBJ1-5, with TRBD1 identical over 7 bases. Germline CDR1 is LNHDA and CDR2 is SQIVND (reference sequence). The V gene end was trimmed by 9 bases and the J gene end by 6 bases; junction bases not matched to a gene: 5. CDR3 length: 12 residues. CDR3 region: CASNRGRQPQHF. The CDR3 DNA follows: TGTGCCAGCAACAGGGGTCGTCAGCCCCAGCATTTT.

The rearrangement joins TRBV5-1 to TRBJ2-7, with D tentatively TRBD1 (6 bases). The germline V gene encodes CDR1 SGHRS and CDR2 YFSETQ. V was clipped by 3 bases and J by 7 bases, with 14 bases between them. The CDR3 extends over 13 amino acids. The CDR3 DNA sequence: TGCGCCAGCAGCTCAGGAGCAAGGGGGGAGCAGTACTTC. The encoded protein is CASSSGARGEQYF. Based on the CDR3 plus reference TRBV5-1 and TRBJ2-7, the full variable domain is KAGVTQTPRYLIKTRGQQVTLSCSPISGHRSVSWYQQTPGQGLQFLFEYFSETQRNKGNFPGRFSGRQFSNSRSEMNVSTLELGDSALYLCASSSGARGEQYFGPGTRLTVT.

The genes are TRBV11-3 and TRBJ2-5, with D uncertain. Trimming left V 10 bases short and J 7 bases short, with 19 bases between. Germline CDR1 and CDR2: SGHNT and YENEEA. The CDR3 runs 13 residues. The CDR3 DNA reads TGTGCCATAACACCCCGGGCCTGGGGGACCCAGTACTTC. Protein sequence: CAITPRAWGTQYF. Together with reference TRBV11-3 and TRBJ2-5, the CDR3 gives the full variable domain: EAGVVQSPRYKIIEKKQPVAFWCNPISGHNTLYWYLQNLGQGPELLIRYENEEAVDDSQLPKDRFSAERLKGVDSTLKIQPAELGDSAVYLCAITPRAWGTQYFGPGTRLLVL.

The rearrangement joins TRBV10-3 to TRBJ2-7, with 9 bases lining up with TRBD2. V was clipped by 0 bases and J by 1 base; unmatched bases: 1. The CDR3 length is 15 residues. CDR1 and CDR2 (germline): ENHRY, SYGVKD. The CDR3 sequence is CAISESSGRSYEQYF. The CDR3 DNA is TGTGCCATCAGTGAGTCGAGCGGGAGGTCCTACGAGCAGTACTTC.

CDR3 residues: CATSSKGWGGDNQPQHF. In nucleotides, the CDR3 is TGTGCCACCAGCAGTAAAGGTTGGGGCGGGGACAATCAGCCCCAGCATTTT. The chain recombines TRBV15 with TRBJ1-5; a possible D gene is TRBD1 (5 bases). The CDR3 length is 17 residues. Trimming took 3 bases from V and 3 from J, leaving 18 bases between them. Germline V gene sequence: CDR1 LNHNV, CDR2 YYDKDF (reference sequence).

The V and J genes are TRBV12-3 or TRBV12-4 and TRBJ2-3; D gene ambiguous. V was clipped by 5 bases and J by 3 bases, with 9 bases between them. The CDR3 runs 13 residues. The CDR3 nucleotides are TGTGCCAGCAGTGCGGAGCAGACAGATACGCAGTATTTT. Its translation: CASSAEQTDTQYF.

This sequence joins TRBV28 and TRBJ1-1; the D gene is possibly TRBD1 (6 bases). This CDR3 comprises 15 residues. Germline assignment: CDR1 MDHEN and CDR2 SYDVKM. V was trimmed by 4 bases and J by 2 bases, leaving 14 bases between them. This chain's CDR3 is CASSSLVTGNTEAFF. CDR3 nucleotides: TGTGCCAGCAGTTCCCTGGTGACAGGAAACACTGAAGCTTTCTTT.

This clone occurred once. The J gene is TRBJ1-2, the V gene TRBV3-1 (or the pseudogene TRBV3-2), with D tentatively TRBD1 (5 bases). The CDR3 sequence is 14 residues long. CDR1 and CDR2 from the germline V gene are LGHDT and YNNKEL (reference sequence). V lost 5 bases to trimming and J lost 13 bases, with 23 bases between them. CDR3 nucleotides: TGTGCCAGCAGCAAAGCAAGTCCCTCAGGGAGAAGCACCTTC. Protein: CASSKASPSGRSTF.

The V and J genes are TRBV6-6 and TRBJ1-1, with D maybe TRBD1 (5 bases). Germline loops: CDR1 MNHNY, CDR2 SVGAGI (reference sequence). Trimming removed 5 bases from V and 2 bases from J, with 21 bases in between. The CDR3 sequence is 17 residues long. The CDR3: CASSPLGQAPLNTEAFF. In DNA form, the CDR3 reads TGTGCCAGCAGTCCACTGGGGCAGGCCCCCCTTAACACTGAAGCTTTCTTT.